This is a list of T cell receptor beta chains from one sample in a study of technical replicates of blood from several donors. The assay was immunoSEQ multiplex PCR, and TCRdb's table has in-frame clones only and misses some. The table includes about 81,000 clones, under 97% detected once. Material: T cells isolated from PBMCs. The origin of the receptors is a human donor in good health. Both conserved end residues are part of each CDR3. A D gene is named only where the DNA matches it firmly.

D,J,V,length,DNA,CDR3
TRBD2,TRBJ2-7,TRBV7-9,15,TGTGCCAGCAGCACCCTAGCGGGAGGTTCCTACGAGCAGTACTTC,CASSTLAGGSYEQYF
NA,TRBJ1-1,TRBV7-2,11,TGTGCCAGCAGCTATGGGACTGGGGCTTTCTTT,CASSYGTGAFF
TRBD2,TRBJ2-7,TRBV10-2,13,TGCGCCAGCAGTGAATCGGGAGGGGGGGAGCAGTACTTC,CASSESGGGEQYF
TRBD2,TRBJ2-1,TRBV6-6,16,TGTGCCAGCAGTTACGGAGCGGGAGGGTCCTACAATGAGCAGTTCTTC,CASSYGAGGSYNEQFF
TRBD1,TRBJ2-5,TRBV5-6,15,TGTGCCAGCAGCAAAAGCGACAGGGTCCAAGAGACCCAGTACTTC,CASSKSDRVQETQYF
NA,TRBJ1-5,TRBV29-1,11,TGCAGCGTTGAGAGTCGACAGAGGAAGCATTTT,CSVESRQRKHF
NA,TRBJ2-2,TRBV25-1,13,TGTGCCAGCAGTGACACAAACACCGGGGAGCTGTTTTTT,CASSDTNTGELFF
NA,TRBJ1-2,TRBV5-1,13,TGCGCCAGCAGCTTGGCAGGGGTAACTGGCTACACCTTC,CASSLAGVTGYTF
NA,TRBJ2-2,TRBV15,17,TGTGCCACCAGCAGAGGGAGGGCTAGGGGTAGCACCGGGGAGCTGTTTTTT,CATSRGRARGSTGELFF
NA,TRBJ1-4,TRBV23-1,14,TGCGCCAGCAGTCAATCGGAGAGGAATGAAAAACTGTTTTTT,CASSQSERNEKLFF
TRBD1,TRBJ1-2,TRBV9,14,TGTGCCAGCAGCGTAGTTTCGGGACAGTATGGCTACACCTTC,CASSVVSGQYGYTF
NA,TRBJ2-7,TRBV6-5,13,TGTGCCAGCACCCTCCGGGATCCCTACGAGCAGTACTTC,CASTLRDPYEQYF